This TCR beta chain was documented in a study of blood T cell repertoires in COVID-19 (dated by TCRdb to 2019 to 2021). Context from the whole study: Samples from collaborators originated in the United States, Italy and Spain and spanned both the acute and convalescent phases of COVID-19. A de-identified subject ID, COVID-19 status, age in years and sex were almost always included in the sample metadata. The samples were drawn from the first 160 participants of the ongoing ImmuneRACE study and from about 1,200 subjects provided by 6 global collaborators. Subjects who had been exposed to COVID-19, were actively infected with it, or had recovered from it provided the deeply sampled blood TCRbeta repertoires that made up the dataset. The repertoires were released in a freely available public database intended as a resource for research on the immune response to SARS-CoV-2. The prospective study material was composed of cDNA or gDNA derived from T cells, B-cell-depleted T cells, or PBMCs. Where HLA class I and class II types were available, the types were taken from metadata supplied by the sample provider, not from assay-based typing.

In its sample, this clone was seen once. The antigen it binds to is not known. Nothing much larger sits one base from this clone, and base qualities are not available. Overall study outcomes, separate from this receptor: The quantity of clinical and demographic metadata differed by source and by participant and was supplied without curation.

Collaborating institutions collected whole blood in K2EDTA tubes following their own protocols. For TCRbeta analysis, collaborator samples were shipped as frozen whole blood, as isolated PBMCs, or as DNA extracted from either sample type. TCRbeta CDR3 regions were amplified from genomic DNA using the immunoSEQ Assay, a bias-controlled multiplex PCR. Turning to the authors' computational methods: Nucleated cell counts per sample were estimated from amplification of reference gene primers within the assay. Sequence reads were collapsed and filtered to measure the absolute abundance of every unique TCRbeta CDR3 rearrangement. For each sample, productive Simpson clonality was calculated as the square root of Simpson's diversity index across productive rearrangements. This immuneACCESS table, as held by TCRdb, lists in-frame sequences with V and J called but not all clones. Of the missing ones, under half trace to an unresolved V gene in checked studies; the others have no known cause. V, J and clone size are taken as reported in that table, and D and trimming were inferred from the DNA itself. Recorded for this sample are 140,000 or so clones; more than 60% of them occurred a single time. Clones ranked in the top ten supply just under 2% of the sample.

The CDR1 and CDR2 encoded by the germline V gene are KGHSH and LQKENI. Deletion took 6 bases off V and 2 bases off J, with a span of 17 bases between the germline ends. The CDR3 runs 15 amino acids, cysteine and phenylalanine included. This entry keeps only the CDR3 DNA: 45 bases, framed from base 1. The chain employs TRBV18 and TRBJ2-7; TRBD2 is a weak D gene call, 6 bases matching. This TCR came from a woman aged 55-69 years with acute or convalescent COVID-19. Sequenced: peripheral blood. The nucleotide sequence is TGTGCCAGCTCCTCGATTTCATCGGGAGCCTACGAGCAGTACTTC. Translated, this is CASSSISSGAYEQYF.